This record covers a single T cell receptor (beta chain). Its target is unknown. This specimen comes from a study of cytomegalovirus exposure and HLA in healthy donors. Study in general: Previous work identified roughly 120 million unique TCR beta sequences from about 200 million T cells. Assignment to the Caucasian-associated ancestry cluster applied to approximately 80% of the approximately 380 genotyped donors. General observations from the study: The authors judged a highly shared variant cluster likely a sequencing artifact.

The PCR had 60 Vbeta and 13 Jbeta primers. The table came from immunoSEQ multiplex PCR; TCRdb's copy has only in-frame clones and leaves some out. The table has about 89,000 clones, less than 85% seen once. CDR3 length: 16 residues. Losses at the gene ends were 6 bases for V and 7 bases for J; bases not matched to a gene: 13. The germline gives CDR1 SNHLY, CDR2 FYNNEI. The gene calls are TRBV2 and TRBJ2-1; TRBD2 aligns across 9 bases. The sequenced sample consisted of PBMCs. The TCR comes from a man aged 35 to 55 in good health and CMV-seropositive. The CDR3 here is CASRALAGSRKNEQFF. Here the CDR3 DNA reads TGTGCCAGCAGGGCCCTAGCGGGAAGCAGGAAGAATGAGCAGTTCTTC.